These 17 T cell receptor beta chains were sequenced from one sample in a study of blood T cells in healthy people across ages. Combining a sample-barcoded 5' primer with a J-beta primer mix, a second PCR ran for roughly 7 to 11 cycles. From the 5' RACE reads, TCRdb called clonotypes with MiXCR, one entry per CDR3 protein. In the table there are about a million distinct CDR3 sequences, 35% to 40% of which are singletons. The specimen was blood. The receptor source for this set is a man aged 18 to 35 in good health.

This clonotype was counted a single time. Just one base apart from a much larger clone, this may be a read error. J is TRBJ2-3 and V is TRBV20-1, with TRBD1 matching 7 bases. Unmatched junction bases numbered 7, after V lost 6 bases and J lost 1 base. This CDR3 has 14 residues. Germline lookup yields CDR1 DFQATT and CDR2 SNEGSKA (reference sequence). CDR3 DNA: TGCAGTGCCTGCGCCGGGACAGGCACAGATACGCAGTATTTT. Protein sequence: CSACAGTGTDTQYF.

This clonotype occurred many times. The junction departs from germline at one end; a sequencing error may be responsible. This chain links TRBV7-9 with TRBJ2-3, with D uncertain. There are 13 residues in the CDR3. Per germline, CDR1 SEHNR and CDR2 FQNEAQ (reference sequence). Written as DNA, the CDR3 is TGCGCCAGCAGCTTGGACAGCACAGATACGCAGTATTTT. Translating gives CASSLDSTDTQYF.

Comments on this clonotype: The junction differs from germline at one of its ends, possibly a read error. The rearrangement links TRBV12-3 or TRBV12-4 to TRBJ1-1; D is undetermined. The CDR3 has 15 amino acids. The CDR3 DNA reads TGTACCAGCAGTTTAGGAAGTAAAGGGAACACTGAAGCTTTCTTT. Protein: CTSSLGSKGNTEAFF.

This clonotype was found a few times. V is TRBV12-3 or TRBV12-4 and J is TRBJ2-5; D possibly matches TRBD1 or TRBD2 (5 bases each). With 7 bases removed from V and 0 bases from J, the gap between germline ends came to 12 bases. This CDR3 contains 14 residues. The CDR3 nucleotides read TGTGCCAGCAAAGCCGGGACGTACCAAGAGACCCAGTACTTC. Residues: CASKAGTYQETQYF.

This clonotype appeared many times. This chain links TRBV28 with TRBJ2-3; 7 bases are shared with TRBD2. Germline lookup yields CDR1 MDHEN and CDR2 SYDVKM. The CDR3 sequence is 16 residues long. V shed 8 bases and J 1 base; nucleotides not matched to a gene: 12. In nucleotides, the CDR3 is TGTGCCAGCTGGAATGTAGTGAGCGGGGGCACAGATACGCAGTATTTT. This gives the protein CASWNVVSGGTDTQYF.

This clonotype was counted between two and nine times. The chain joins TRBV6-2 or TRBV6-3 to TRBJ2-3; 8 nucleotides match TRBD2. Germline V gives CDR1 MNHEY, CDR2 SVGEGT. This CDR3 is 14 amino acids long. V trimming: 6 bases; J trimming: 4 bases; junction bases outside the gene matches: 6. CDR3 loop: CASSYPGGADTQYF. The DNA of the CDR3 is TGTGCCAGCAGCTACCCCGGGGGGGCAGATACGCAGTATTTT.

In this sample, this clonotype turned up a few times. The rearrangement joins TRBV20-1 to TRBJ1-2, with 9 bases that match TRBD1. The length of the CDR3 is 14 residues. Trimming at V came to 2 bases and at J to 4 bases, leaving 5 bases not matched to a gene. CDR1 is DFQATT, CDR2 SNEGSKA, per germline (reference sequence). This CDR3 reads CSARTGGVGYGYTF. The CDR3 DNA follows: TGCAGTGCTAGAACAGGGGGCGTCGGCTATGGCTACACCTTC.

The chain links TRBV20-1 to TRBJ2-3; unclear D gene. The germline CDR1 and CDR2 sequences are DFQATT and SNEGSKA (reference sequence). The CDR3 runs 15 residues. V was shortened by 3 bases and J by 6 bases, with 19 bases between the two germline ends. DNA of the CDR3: TGCAGTGCTAGGCGAAGACCTACCACGTGGGATACGCAGTATTTT. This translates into CSARRRPTTWDTQYF.

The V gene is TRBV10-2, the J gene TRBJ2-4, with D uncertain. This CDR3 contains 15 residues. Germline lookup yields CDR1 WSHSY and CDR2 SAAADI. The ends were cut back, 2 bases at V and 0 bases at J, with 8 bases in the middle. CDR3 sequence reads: CASSELSLAKNIQYF. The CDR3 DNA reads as TGCGCCAGCAGTGAGCTTTCCTTAGCCAAAAACATTCAGTACTTC.

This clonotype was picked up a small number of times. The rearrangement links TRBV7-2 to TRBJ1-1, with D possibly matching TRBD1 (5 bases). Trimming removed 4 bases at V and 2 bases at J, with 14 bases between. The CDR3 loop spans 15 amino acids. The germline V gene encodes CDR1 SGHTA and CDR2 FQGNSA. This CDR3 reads CASSYPGTANTEAFF. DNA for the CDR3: TGTGCCAGCAGCTATCCCGGGACGGCTAACACTGAAGCTTTCTTT.

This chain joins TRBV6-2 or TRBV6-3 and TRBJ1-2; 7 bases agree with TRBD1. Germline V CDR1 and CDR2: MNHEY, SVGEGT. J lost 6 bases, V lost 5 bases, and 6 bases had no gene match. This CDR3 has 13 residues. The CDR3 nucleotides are TGTGCCAGCAGTCAGACAGGGAGGAATGGCTACACCTTC. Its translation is CASSQTGRNGYTF.

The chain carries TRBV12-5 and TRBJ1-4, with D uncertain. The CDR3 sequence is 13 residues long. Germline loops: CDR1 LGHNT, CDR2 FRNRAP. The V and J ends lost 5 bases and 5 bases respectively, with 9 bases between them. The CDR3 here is CASGRSANEKLFF. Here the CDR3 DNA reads TGTGCTAGTGGTCGGTCAGCAAATGAAAAACTGTTTTTT.

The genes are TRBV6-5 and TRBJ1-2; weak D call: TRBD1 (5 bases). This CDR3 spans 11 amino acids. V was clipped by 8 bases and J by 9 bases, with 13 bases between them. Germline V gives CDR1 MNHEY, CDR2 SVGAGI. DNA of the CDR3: TGTGCCAGCCAACAAGGGGCCCGCTACACCTTC. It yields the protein CASQQGARYTF.

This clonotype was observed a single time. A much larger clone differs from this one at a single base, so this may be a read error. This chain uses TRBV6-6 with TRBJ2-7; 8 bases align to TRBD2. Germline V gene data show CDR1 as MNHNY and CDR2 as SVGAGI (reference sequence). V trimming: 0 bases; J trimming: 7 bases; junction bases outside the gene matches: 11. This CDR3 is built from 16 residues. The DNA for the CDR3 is TGTGCCAGCAGTTACTCGACGGGGGGGTTTTACAATGAGCAGTACTTC. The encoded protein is CASSYSTGGFYNEQYF.

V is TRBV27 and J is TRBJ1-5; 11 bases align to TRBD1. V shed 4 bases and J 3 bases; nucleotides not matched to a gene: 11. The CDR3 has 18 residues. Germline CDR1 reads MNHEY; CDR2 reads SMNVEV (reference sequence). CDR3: CASSSSRTGGRDNQPQHF. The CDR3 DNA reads TGTGCCAGCAGTTCTTCAAGGACAGGGGGCCGTGACAATCAGCCCCAGCATTTT.

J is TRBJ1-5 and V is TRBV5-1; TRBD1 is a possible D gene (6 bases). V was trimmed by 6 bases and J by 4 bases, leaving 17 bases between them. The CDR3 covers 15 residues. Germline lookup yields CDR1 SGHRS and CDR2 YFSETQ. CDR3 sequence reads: CASKQWGGVNQPQHF. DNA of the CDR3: TGCGCCAGCAAACAATGGGGGGGCGTGAATCAGCCCCAGCATTTT.

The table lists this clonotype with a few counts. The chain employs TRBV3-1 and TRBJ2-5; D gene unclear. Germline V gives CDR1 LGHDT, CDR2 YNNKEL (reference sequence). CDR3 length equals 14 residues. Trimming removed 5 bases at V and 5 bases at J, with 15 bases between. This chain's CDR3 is CASSNPSLWETQYF. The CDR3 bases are TGTGCCAGCAGCAACCCTAGTTTATGGGAGACCCAGTACTTC.